This TCR beta chain was obtained from a study of blood T cell repertoires in COVID-19. Study processing details: For nucleated cells, counts were estimated from reference gene primer amplification. Assay: immunoSEQ multiplex PCR; the TCRdb copy retains only in-frame clones and omits some. The DNA gave D and trimming, while V, J and clone size come from that table. The data show about 300,000 clones, about nine tenths seen once. This CDR3 has 17 residues. Germline CDR1 and CDR2: LNHDA and SQIVND (reference sequence). After removal of 4 bases from V and 0 bases from J, the junction contained 10 bases not matched to a gene.

The rearrangement links TRBV19 to TRBJ2-7, with TRBD1 matching 9 bases. This receptor was obtained from a young woman with COVID-19, enrolled during active disease. Material for sequencing was peripheral blood. The CDR3 nucleotides read TGTGCCAGTAGTACTCCCCGACAGGGGGTACGCTCCTACGAGCAGTACTTC. Translation: CASSTPRQGVRSYEQYF.